The rows below give T cell receptor beta chains drawn from one sample of a study of cytomegalovirus exposure and HLA in healthy donors. The protocol was immunoSEQ multiplex PCR, while the TCRdb copy is restricted to in-frame clones and leaves out a portion. This sample has around 130,000 clones, with approximately 80% found just once. The sample comprised PBMCs. These receptors originate from a woman aged 18-29 years in good health and CMV-seropositive. The CDR3 runs from the conserved cysteine through the conserved F or W. The D gene is left open where the match is weak. Expanded clones are given a class, and other clones once, few, many or no size at all.

V gene: TRBV6-5
D gene: TRBD2
clone size: .
J gene: TRBJ2-5
CDR3 DNA: TGTGCCAGCACCCTACCGGGAGGTGGTGGGACCCAGTACTTC
CDR3 protein: CASTLPGGGGTQYF

V gene: TRBV9
D gene: .
clone size: .
J gene: TRBJ1-1
CDR3 DNA: TGTGCCAGCAGCGCGGGAGGGCGACGGAACACTGAAGCTTTCTTT
CDR3 protein: CASSAGGRRNTEAFF

V gene: TRBV28
D gene: .
clone size: .
J gene: TRBJ2-1
CDR3 DNA: TGTGCCAGCAGCCCTGACAGGAACAATGAGCAGTTCTTC
CDR3 protein: CASSPDRNNEQFF

V gene: TRBV5-1
D gene: .
clone size: .
J gene: TRBJ2-7
CDR3 DNA: TGCGCCAGCAGCTTGGAGGCAGAGAGACTTCACGAGCAGTACTTC
CDR3 protein: CASSLEAERLHEQYF

V gene: TRBV2
D gene: .
clone size: .
J gene: TRBJ2-6
CDR3 DNA: TGTGCCAGCATGATGGCGAGGGGGGCCAACGTCCTGACTTTC
CDR3 protein: CASMMARGANVLTF

V gene: TRBV10-3
D gene: TRBD2
clone size: .
J gene: TRBJ2-3
CDR3 DNA: TGTGCCATCAGTGAACTGTCTAGCGGCCGCACAGATACGCAGTATTTT
CDR3 protein: CAISELSSGRTDTQYF

V gene: TRBV27
D gene: .
clone size: .
J gene: TRBJ1-2
CDR3 DNA: TGTGCCAGCAGTTCACCCATACAGGGTAACTATGGCTACACCTTC
CDR3 protein: CASSSPIQGNYGYTF

V gene: TRBV2
D gene: .
clone size: .
J gene: TRBJ1-5
CDR3 DNA: TGTGCCAGCAGTGAGGTGCGGCAGATAGATCAGCCCCAGCATTTT
CDR3 protein: CASSEVRQIDQPQHF

V gene: TRBV7-3
D gene: TRBD2
clone size: .
J gene: TRBJ2-3
CDR3 DNA: TGTGCCAGCAGCCCCCGGACTAGCGGGAGAGATACGCAGTATTTT
CDR3 protein: CASSPRTSGRDTQYF

V gene: TRBV27
D gene: TRBD1
clone size: .
J gene: TRBJ2-7
CDR3 DNA: TGTGCCAGCAGTTTATCCGGGACAGGGGGGCAGTACTTC
CDR3 protein: CASSLSGTGGQYF

V gene: TRBV5-1
D gene: TRBD2
clone size: few
J gene: TRBJ2-1
CDR3 DNA: TGCGCCAGCAGCTTGGTCTCGTTCGGGGCTAGCGGCAAGTTCTTC
CDR3 protein: CASSLVSFGASGKFF

V gene: TRBV13
D gene: .
clone size: .
J gene: TRBJ1-6
CDR3 DNA: TGTGCCAGCAGCTTAGGGGGAGACTATAATTCACCCCTCCACTTT
CDR3 protein: CASSLGGDYNSPLHF

V gene: TRBV29-1
D gene: .
clone size: once
J gene: TRBJ1-2
CDR3 DNA: TGCAGCGTGGAAGACGGGAACTATGGCTACACCTTC
CDR3 protein: CSVEDGNYGYTF

V gene: TRBV4-1
D gene: .
clone size: .
J gene: TRBJ1-2
CDR3 DNA: TGCGCCAGCAGCCAAGTGGCTACAGCTAACTATGGCTACACCTTC
CDR3 protein: CASSQVATANYGYTF

V gene: TRBV28
D gene: .
clone size: few
J gene: TRBJ1-1
CDR3 DNA: TGTGCCAGCAGCCAACAGGGACCTCCCGTGGCTGAAGCTTTCTTT
CDR3 protein: CASSQQGPPVAEAFF

V gene: TRBV4-2
D gene: TRBD2
clone size: .
J gene: TRBJ2-3
CDR3 DNA: TGTGCCAGCAGCCAACTTAGCGGGGGAAGCACAGATACGCAGTATTTT
CDR3 protein: CASSQLSGGSTDTQYF

V gene: TRBV6-5
D gene: .
clone size: .
J gene: TRBJ1-2
CDR3 DNA: TGTGCCACCCGGACGGGAGACTATGGCTACACCTTC
CDR3 protein: CATRTGDYGYTF

V gene: TRBV7-9
D gene: .
clone size: .
J gene: TRBJ1-6
CDR3 DNA: TGTTCCAGCAGCTTTCAACAGGGTGAATCACCCCTCCACTTT
CDR3 protein: CSSSFQQGESPLHF

V gene: TRBV27
D gene: TRBD1
clone size: .
J gene: TRBJ2-3
CDR3 DNA: TGTGCCAGCAGTCGGGTTAACAGGGGAAAAGATACGCAGTATTTT
CDR3 protein: CASSRVNRGKDTQYF

V gene: TRBV21-1
D gene: .
clone size: .
J gene: TRBJ2-2
CDR3 DNA: TGTGCCAGCCCGAAAGAAAGCTTCACCGTAGGGGAGCTGTTTTTT
CDR3 protein: CASPKESFTVGELFF

V gene: TRBV9
D gene: TRBD2
clone size: .
J gene: TRBJ2-6
CDR3 DNA: TGTGCCAGCGGTAGCGGGGGAAATTCTGGGGCCAACGTCCTGACTTTC
CDR3 protein: CASGSGGNSGANVLTF

V gene: TRBV27
D gene: .
clone size: .
J gene: TRBJ2-2
CDR3 DNA: TGTGCCAGCAGTTCTACAGGGTTCTCCGGGGAGCTGTTTTTT
CDR3 protein: CASSSTGFSGELFF

V gene: TRBV6-1
D gene: TRBD1
clone size: .
J gene: TRBJ1-3
CDR3 DNA: TGTGCCAGCAGTCCCCGGACAGGGGGGGACACCATATATTTT
CDR3 protein: CASSPRTGGDTIYF

V gene: TRBV25-1
D gene: TRBD1
clone size: .
J gene: TRBJ1-2
CDR3 DNA: TGTGCCAGCAGTGAAACAGGGGGTGGCTACACCTTC
CDR3 protein: CASSETGGGYTF

V gene: TRBV6-5
D gene: .
clone size: once
J gene: TRBJ1-3
CDR3 DNA: TGTGCCAGCAGTTACTCCCCAGGGGGAAACACCATATATTTT
CDR3 protein: CASSYSPGGNTIYF

V gene: TRBV7-2
D gene: .
clone size: .
J gene: TRBJ2-4
CDR3 DNA: TGTGCCAGCAGCCCGGGGATAGAGGGAAACATTCAGTACTTC
CDR3 protein: CASSPGIEGNIQYF

V gene: TRBV2
D gene: .
clone size: .
J gene: TRBJ2-3
CDR3 DNA: TGTGCCAGCAGTGAAGAGGGGGGGGCCACAGATACGCAGTATTTT
CDR3 protein: CASSEEGGATDTQYF

V gene: TRBV6-5
D gene: .
clone size: .
J gene: TRBJ2-1
CDR3 DNA: TGTGCCAGCAGCCCCGTGAGCCCCCTATACAATGAGCAGTTCTTC
CDR3 protein: CASSPVSPLYNEQFF

V gene: TRBV18
D gene: TRBD2
clone size: once
J gene: TRBJ2-2
CDR3 DNA: TGTGCCAGCTCACCCAATAGCGGGGAGAACACCGGGGAGCTGTTTTTT
CDR3 protein: CASSPNSGENTGELFF